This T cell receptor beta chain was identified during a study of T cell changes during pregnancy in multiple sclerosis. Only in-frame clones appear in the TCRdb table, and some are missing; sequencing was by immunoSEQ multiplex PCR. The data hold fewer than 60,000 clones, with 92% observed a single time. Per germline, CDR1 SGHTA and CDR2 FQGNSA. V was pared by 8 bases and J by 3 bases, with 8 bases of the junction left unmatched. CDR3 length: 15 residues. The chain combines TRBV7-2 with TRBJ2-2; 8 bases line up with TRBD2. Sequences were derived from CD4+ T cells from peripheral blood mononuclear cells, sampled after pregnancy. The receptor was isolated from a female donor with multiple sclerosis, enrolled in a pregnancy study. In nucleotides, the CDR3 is TGTGCCAGCCTCCAACCGGGACTAGACACCGGGGAGCTGTTTTTT. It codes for CASLQPGLDTGELFF.